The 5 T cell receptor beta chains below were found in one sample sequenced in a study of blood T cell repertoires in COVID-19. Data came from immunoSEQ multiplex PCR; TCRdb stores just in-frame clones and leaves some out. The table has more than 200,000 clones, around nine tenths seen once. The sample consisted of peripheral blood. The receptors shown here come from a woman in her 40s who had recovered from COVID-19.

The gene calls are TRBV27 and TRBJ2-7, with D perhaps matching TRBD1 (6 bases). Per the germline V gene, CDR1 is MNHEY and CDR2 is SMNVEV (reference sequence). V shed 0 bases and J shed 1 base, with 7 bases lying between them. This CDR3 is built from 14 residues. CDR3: CASSLSDSSYEQYF. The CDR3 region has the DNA TGTGCCAGCAGTTTATCGGACAGTTCCTACGAGCAGTACTTC.

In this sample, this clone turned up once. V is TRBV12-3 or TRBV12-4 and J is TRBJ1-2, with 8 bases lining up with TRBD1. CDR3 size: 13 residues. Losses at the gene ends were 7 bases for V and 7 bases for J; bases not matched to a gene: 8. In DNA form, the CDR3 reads TGTGCCAGCATGGCGGGGACAGGAGGTGGCTACACCTTC. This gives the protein CASMAGTGGGYTF.

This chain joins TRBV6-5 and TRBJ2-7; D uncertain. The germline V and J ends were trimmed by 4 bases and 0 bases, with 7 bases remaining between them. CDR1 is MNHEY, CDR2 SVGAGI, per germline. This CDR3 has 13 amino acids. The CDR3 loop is CASSSSGSYEQYF. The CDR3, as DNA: TGTGCCAGCAGTTCCTCCGGCTCCTACGAGCAGTACTTC.

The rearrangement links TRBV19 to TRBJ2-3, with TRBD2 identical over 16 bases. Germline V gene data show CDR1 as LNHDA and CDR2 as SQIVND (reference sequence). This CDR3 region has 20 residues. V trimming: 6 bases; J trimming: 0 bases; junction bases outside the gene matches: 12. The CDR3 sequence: CASRMVRQGLAGGSTDTQYF. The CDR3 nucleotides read TGTGCCAGTAGGATGGTCCGTCAGGGACTAGCGGGGGGGAGCACAGATACGCAGTATTTT. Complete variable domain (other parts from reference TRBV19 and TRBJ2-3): DGGITQSPKYLFRKEGQNVTLSCEQNLNHDAMYWYRQDPGQGLRLIYYSQIVNDFQKGDIAEGYSVSREKKESFPLTVTSAQKNPTAFYLCASRMVRQGLAGGSTDTQYFGPGTRLTVL.

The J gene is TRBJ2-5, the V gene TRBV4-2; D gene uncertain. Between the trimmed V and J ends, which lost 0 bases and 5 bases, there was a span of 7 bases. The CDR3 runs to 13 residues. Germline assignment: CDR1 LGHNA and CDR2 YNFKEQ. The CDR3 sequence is CASSQDLRETQYF. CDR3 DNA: TGTGCCAGCAGCCAAGATCTGCGGGAGACCCAGTACTTC.